These 14 T cell receptor beta chains were sequenced from one sample in a study of T cells in Graves' hyperthyroidism and ophthalmopathy. Researchers took RNA transcripts and amplified the TCR beta CDR3 regions from them. When the TCR CDR3 underwent first-round RT-PCR, the HTBI primer set was used. From the multiplex PCR reads, TCRdb called clonotypes with MiXCR, one entry per CDR3 protein. The sample has under 350,000 distinct CDR3 sequences; roughly 18% are singletons. The sequenced sample was blood. Every receptor here comes from a woman aged 45-59 years with Graves' hyperthyroidism.

This clonotype was found many times. V and J are TRBV5-1 and TRBJ2-2; 10 nucleotides agree with TRBD2. This CDR3 is built from 14 residues. V lost 4 bases, J lost 6 bases, and 3 bases stayed unmatched. Germline-derived CDR1 and CDR2 are SGHRS and YFSETQ. The CDR3 sequence is CASSSSGGSGELFF. The DNA of the CDR3 is TGCGCCAGCAGCAGTAGCGGGGGGTCCGGGGAGCTGTTTTTT.

This clonotype appeared a few times. The chain carries TRBV13 and TRBJ2-7; 7 bases are shared with TRBD2. The CDR3 spans 15 residues. Germline assignment: CDR1 PRHDT and CDR2 FYEKMQ (reference sequence). Trimming at V came to 4 bases and at J to 4 bases, leaving 10 bases not matched to a gene. The CDR3 loop is CASSYLREVEYEQYF. The CDR3 bases are TGTGCCAGCAGCTACCTCCGGGAGGTGGAGTACGAGCAGTACTTC.

This chain links TRBV27 with TRBJ2-7; tentatively, D is TRBD1 (6 bases). This CDR3 contains 13 residues. Germline lookup yields CDR1 MNHEY and CDR2 SMNVEV (reference sequence). Trimming took 8 bases from V and 3 from J, leaving 14 bases between them. CDR3 region: CASALGRGYEQYF. The CDR3 DNA is TGTGCCAGCGCGCTCGGCAGGGGCTACGAGCAGTACTTC.

This clonotype was seen repeatedly, ten times or more. The chain is built from TRBV7-9 and TRBJ1-1; weak D call: TRBD1 (5 bases). Germline V lookup: CDR1 SEHNR, CDR2 FQNEAQ (reference sequence). The V gene lost 3 bases and the J gene lost 6 bases, with 20 bases spanning the gap. This CDR3 is built from 16 residues. CDR3 nucleotides: TGTGCCAGCAGCTTCGACAGCGCCCTCACCAGCGCTGAAGCTTTCTTT. Translating it yields CASSFDSALTSAEAFF. The full variable domain, rest sourced from reference TRBV7-9 and TRBJ1-1, is DTGVSQNPRHKITKRGQNVTFRCDPISEHNRLYWYRQTLGQGPEFLTYFQNEAQLEKSRLLSDRFSAERPKGSFSTLEIQRTEQGDSAMYLCASSFDSALTSAEAFFGQGTRLTVV.

The table lists this clonotype with many counts. The V gene is TRBV20-1, the J gene TRBJ1-5; 10 bases are shared with TRBD1. The V segment lost 3 bases and the J segment 5 bases; nucleotides outside the gene matches: 7. CDR1 and CDR2 (germline): DFQATT, SNEGSKA (reference sequence). The CDR3 extends over 15 amino acids. CDR3 in DNA: TGCAGTGCTAGGTTGGGGGGGACAGGGGATCAGCCCCAGCATTTT. Translating gives CSARLGGTGDQPQHF.

This clonotype was observed a few times. The gene calls are TRBV3-1 and TRBJ1-5; D is uncertain. Germline V gives CDR1 LGHDT, CDR2 YNNKEL (reference sequence). The V end lost 6 bases, the J end lost 9 bases, and 12 bases lay between the germline ends. The CDR3 spans 12 residues. The CDR3 bases are TGTGCCAGCAGGGCATCGGTGGGGCCCCAGCATTTT. Translated: CASRASVGPQHF. Drawing the rest from reference TRBV3-1 and TRBJ1-5, the complete variable domain is DTAVSQTPKYLVTQMGNDKSIKCEQNLGHDTMYWYKQDSKKFLKIMFSYNNKELIINETVPNRFSPKSPDKAHLNLHINSLELGDSAVYFCASRASVGPQHFGDGTRLSIL.

V usage is TRBV30 and J usage is TRBJ1-3, with 10 bases that match TRBD1. The junction had 2 bases not matched to a gene; V was cut back by 0 bases and J by 0 bases. This CDR3 has 16 amino acids. Per the germline V gene, CDR1 is GTSNPN and CDR2 is SVGIG (reference sequence). CDR3 sequence (DNA): TGTGCCTGGAGTGTAGGGACAGGGGCCTCTGGAAACACCATATATTTT. Translated: CAWSVGTGASGNTIYF.

This clonotype was picked up many times. The rearrangement uses TRBV28 and TRBJ2-5, with D perhaps given as TRBD1 or TRBD2 (6 bases each). Germline V gene data show CDR1 as MDHEN and CDR2 as SYDVKM. CDR3 size: 14 residues. The V end was cut by 6 bases, the J end by 4 bases, with 15 bases between. Here the CDR3 DNA reads TGTGCCAGCAGATCCGGAGGGGGGATAGAGACCCAGTACTTC. It specifies CASRSGGGIETQYF.

The chain links TRBV15 to TRBJ1-2; TRBD1 might be the D (6 bases). Germline loops: CDR1 LNHNV, CDR2 YYDKDF (reference sequence). The CDR3 consists of 16 residues. V was pared by 0 bases and J by 4 bases, with 15 bases between. The CDR3 loop is CATSRDTAGVVYGYTF. In nucleotides, the CDR3 is TGTGCCACCAGCAGAGATACCGCAGGGGTCGTCTATGGCTACACCTTC.

This clonotype showed up just a few times. J is TRBJ1-5 and V is TRBV6-2 or TRBV6-3, with TRBD1 as a possible D gene (5 bases). The CDR3 totals 15 residues. The germline CDR1 and CDR2 sequences are MNHEY and SVGEGT. V was shortened by 2 bases and J by 2 bases, with 10 bases between the two germline ends. The CDR3 here is CASSYDWGGNQPQHF. CDR3 bases: TGTGCCAGCAGTTACGACTGGGGCGGCAATCAGCCCCAGCATTTT.

The chain joins TRBV19 to TRBJ2-1; D is undetermined. The ends were cut back, 1 base at V and 9 bases at J, with 10 bases in the middle. The CDR3 contains 13 residues. CDR1 and CDR2 (germline): LNHDA, SQIVND (reference sequence). CDR3 nucleotides: TGTGCCAGTAGTATAGGGGCGTCAGGTGAGCAGTTCTTC. It codes for CASSIGASGEQFF. The full variable domain, with the rest looked up from reference TRBV19 and TRBJ2-1, is DGGITQSPKYLFRKEGQNVTLSCEQNLNHDAMYWYRQDPGQGLRLIYYSQIVNDFQKGDIAEGYSVSREKKESFPLTVTSAQKNPTAFYLCASSIGASGEQFFGPGTRLTVL.

This clonotype was detected a few times. This sequence joins TRBV19 and TRBJ2-7; 11 bases fit TRBD1. V was clipped by 5 bases and J by 3 bases; unmatched bases: 3. The CDR3 loop spans 14 amino acids. CDR1 LNHDA and CDR2 SQIVND come from the germline V gene (reference sequence). The CDR3 reads CASSEGQGDYEQYF. The DNA of the CDR3 is TGTGCCAGTAGTGAGGGACAGGGGGACTACGAGCAGTACTTC. The variable domain in full, completed from reference TRBV19 and TRBJ2-7, reads DGGITQSPKYLFRKEGQNVTLSCEQNLNHDAMYWYRQDPGQGLRLIYYSQIVNDFQKGDIAEGYSVSREKKESFPLTVTSAQKNPTAFYLCASSEGQGDYEQYFGPGTRLTVT.

This clonotype was seen ten or more times. The genes are TRBV11-2 and TRBJ1-2, with D hard to call. This CDR3 has 17 amino acids. The V gene lost 5 bases and the J gene lost 1 base, with 20 bases spanning the gap. Germline V gene lookup returns CDR1 SGHAT and CDR2 FQNNGV. The CDR3 DNA reads as TGTGCCAGCAGCCCCGACGCGGAAAGGACTTATAACTATGGCTACACCTTC. This translates into CASSPDAERTYNYGYTF.

This sequence joins TRBV6-1 and TRBJ2-3, with TRBD2 matching 8 bases. V lost 6 bases to trimming and J lost 4 bases; unmatched junction nucleotides: 18. Germline lookup yields CDR1 MNHNS and CDR2 SASEGT. CDR3 length: 18 residues. CDR3 sequence reads: CASSSHSGNRNRADTQYF. The DNA of the CDR3 is TGTGCCAGCAGCTCCCATAGCGGGAACCGCAACCGGGCAGATACGCAGTATTTT.